This TCR beta chain was recovered during a study of spatial heterogeneity in lung cancer. The time point here: blood at routine non-recurrence follow-up after resection. Whole RNA, isolated from tumor, nontumor lung or frozen PBMC, was sequenced without prior sorting. This CDR3 is built from 13 residues. The V gene lost 1 base and the J gene lost 11 bases, with 11 bases spanning the gap. Using its own MiXCR run on the 5' RACE reads, TCRdb lists one record per CDR3 protein. The sample carries 110,000 or so distinct CDR3 sequences, 11% recorded once. The V call is TRBV12-3 or TRBV12-4, the J call TRBJ1-4; D perhaps matches TRBD1 (5 bases). The sample in question was PBMCs, obtained at follow-up. The receptor was derived from a female donor with early-stage non-small cell lung cancer. CDR3 sequence (DNA): TGTGCCAGCAGTTTAGACAGGACCACCAAACTGTTTTTT. Translation gives CASSLDRTTKLFF.